One sample yielded the 16 T cell receptor beta chains listed below, sequenced in a study of blood T cell repertoires in COVID-19. Using immunoSEQ multiplex PCR, the repertoire was profiled, and TCRdb retains in-frame clones only, with some absent. Among 45,000 to 70,000 clones listed, 82% were seen once. Sequencing was carried out using peripheral blood. Receptors were obtained from a woman aged 60 to 75 with acute or convalescent COVID-19.

The rearrangement links TRBV24-1 to TRBJ2-3; 12 bases are a match to TRBD1. This CDR3 contains 18 residues. Trimming removed 4 bases from V and 1 base from J; junction bases left unmatched: 8. Germline lookup yields CDR1 KGHDR and CDR2 SFDVKD. The CDR3 DNA reads as TGTGCCACCAGTGACCCTGGGACAGGGGGCGATGGCACAGATACGCAGTATTTT. It yields the protein CATSDPGTGGDGTDTQYF.

V and J are TRBV6-6 and TRBJ2-7, with D tentatively TRBD2 (6 bases). V was pared by 5 bases and J by 5 bases, with 13 bases between. CDR1 is MNHNY and CDR2 is SVGAGI in the germline V gene (reference sequence). The CDR3 spans 13 residues. The CDR3 nucleotides read TGTGCCAGCAGTGCGGGACCTGCAAACGAGCAGTACTTC. It specifies CASSAGPANEQYF.

The V and J genes are TRBV18 and TRBJ2-5; D remains unclear. The CDR3 consists of 13 residues. Germline V CDR1 and CDR2: KGHSH, LQKENI. V shed 4 bases and J shed 4 bases, with 10 bases lying between them. For the CDR3, the DNA is TGTGCCAGCTCACTTCGGCGAGGAGAGACCCAGTACTTC. It translates to CASSLRRGETQYF.

V usage is TRBV6-6 and J usage is TRBJ2-5; no clear D gene. The CDR3 runs to 12 residues. CDR1 is MNHNY and CDR2 is SVGAGI in the germline V gene (reference sequence). The germline V and J ends were trimmed by 5 bases and 1 base, with 5 bases remaining between them. CDR3 in amino acids: CASSPRQETQYF. CDR3 DNA sequence: TGTGCCAGCAGTCCTCGCCAAGAGACCCAGTACTTC.

The genes are TRBV7-2 and TRBJ1-2; maybe TRBD1 (6 bases). Per germline, CDR1 SGHTA and CDR2 FQGNSA. The CDR3 has 13 amino acids. Trimming pared 6 bases from V and 4 bases from J, leaving 12 bases between. CDR3 residues: CASSGQPLYGYTF. CDR3 DNA sequence: TGTGCCAGCAGTGGACAGCCGCTCTATGGCTACACCTTC.

This chain uses TRBV2 with TRBJ2-1, with D possibly matching TRBD1 (8 bases). The CDR3 is 17 amino acids. Germline assignment: CDR1 SNHLY and CDR2 FYNNEI. Trimming stripped 6 bases from V and 1 base from J, with 19 bases between. The CDR3 sequence: CASSPIDRGGSYNEQFF. CDR3 sequence (DNA): TGTGCCAGCAGCCCTATCGACAGGGGAGGGTCCTACAATGAGCAGTTCTTC.

V usage is TRBV5-4 and J usage is TRBJ2-5; 11 bases are shared with TRBD2. Losses at the gene ends were 0 bases for V and 9 bases for J; bases not matched to a gene: 10. Germline V gene sequence: CDR1 SGHNT, CDR2 YYREEE (reference sequence). The CDR3 length is 16 residues. This CDR3 reads CASSLALAGGPGAQYF. The CDR3 DNA follows: TGTGCCAGCAGCTTGGCGTTAGCGGGGGGGCCGGGGGCCCAGTACTTC.

The gene calls are TRBV10-1 and TRBJ2-2; D is undetermined. CDR3 size: 13 residues. CDR1 WNHNN and CDR2 SYGVQD come from the germline V gene (reference sequence). V lost 4 bases and J 0 bases, leaving 3 bases between the germline ends. The CDR3 DNA reads as TGCGCCAGCAGTGTCTCGAACACCGGGGAGCTGTTTTTT. It specifies CASSVSNTGELFF.

This chain joins TRBV5-6 and TRBJ2-7; 8 bases line up with TRBD1. Germline V lookup: CDR1 SGHDT, CDR2 YYEEEE. Trimming took 4 bases from V and 4 from J; bases not matched to a gene: 13. The CDR3 has 16 amino acids. CDR3 sequence reads: CASSIDPGQEPYEQYF. The CDR3 coding sequence is TGTGCCAGCAGCATTGACCCGGGACAGGAGCCTTACGAGCAGTACTTC.

The chain links TRBV6-5 to TRBJ2-2, with TRBD1 matching over 8 bases. Trimming cost V 6 bases and J 6 bases; bases outside gene matches: 6. The CDR3 is made up of 14 amino acids. Germline CDR1 reads MNHEY; CDR2 reads SVGAGI. The CDR3 spells CASRPTGVAGELFF. The CDR3 DNA reads TGTGCCAGCAGACCGACAGGGGTCGCCGGGGAGCTGTTTTTT.

The gene calls are TRBV9 and TRBJ2-1; 8 nucleotides match TRBD2. Per germline, CDR1 SGDLS and CDR2 YYNGEE. Trimming at V came to 0 bases and at J to 5 bases, leaving 7 bases not matched to a gene. The CDR3 is 16 amino acids. The CDR3 bases are TGTGCCAGCAGCGTAGTGTCAAGCGGGGGTAACAATGAGCAGTTCTTC. Amino acids: CASSVVSSGGNNEQFF.

V usage is TRBV12-3 or TRBV12-4 and J usage is TRBJ2-3; 9 bases fit TRBD2. The CDR3 has 13 residues. The V segment lost 5 bases and the J segment 5 bases; nucleotides outside the gene matches: 2. CDR3 protein: CASSSGGIDTQYF. The DNA of the CDR3 is TGTGCCAGCAGTAGCGGGGGGATAGATACGCAGTATTTT.

This clone was detected a few times. The chain links TRBV7-9 to TRBJ1-2; 9 positions agree with TRBD1. The CDR3 totals 14 residues. The germline gives CDR1 SEHNR, CDR2 FQNEAQ (reference sequence). Trimming cost V 6 bases and J 8 bases; bases outside gene matches: 10. The DNA of the CDR3 is TGTGCCAGCAGGCCCGGGACAGGGCTTCGAGGCTACACCTTC. Amino acid sequence: CASRPGTGLRGYTF.

This clone was observed a handful of times. The rearrangement joins TRBV21-1 to TRBJ1-1; the listed D gene, TRBD1, was not tested against the DNA. TRBV21-1 is noted as a pseudogene. This CDR3 has 17 amino acids. CDR3 region: CASSSYREGALDTEAFF. Here the CDR3 DNA reads TGTGCCAGCAGCTCCTACCGAGAGGGGGCGTTGGACACTGAAGCTTTCTTT.

Here the CDR3 DNA reads TGTGCCAGCGGGAGGGGGAGCGAAAATTCACCCCTCCACTTT. Amino acids: CASGRGSENSPLHF. The genes are TRBV6-6 and TRBJ1-6; TRBD1 might be the D (6 bases). Between the trimmed V and J ends, which lost 8 bases and 7 bases, there was a span of 15 bases. CDR1 is MNHNY, CDR2 SVGAGI, per germline (reference sequence). The length of the CDR3 is 14 residues.

The DNA for the CDR3 is TGTGCCAGCTCACCACAGGGAGACTATGGCTACACCTTC. Protein: CASSPQGDYGYTF. V is TRBV18 and J is TRBJ1-2; D gene unclear. V was cut by 1 base and J by 3 bases, with 6 bases left in between. Germline V lookup: CDR1 KGHSH, CDR2 LQKENI. This CDR3 has 13 amino acids.